Below, 29 T cell receptor beta chains from the same sample are listed, as sequenced in a study of molecular identifiers for immune sequencing clone quantification. TCRdb processed the PCR reads anew with MiXCR; each CDR3 protein has one entry. The data contain 300,000 to 400,000 distinct CDR3 sequences, 24% of them singletons. The specimen sequenced was naive CD8+ T cells from blood, with Jurkat cell RNA spiked in. Subset specified: FACS-sorted CD8+CD4-CCR7+CD45RA+ naive T cells. These receptor sequences come from a human donor in good health. Some libraries in this study had Jurkat cell RNA spiked in.

The chain is built from TRBV2 and TRBJ2-5; no firm D call. CDR3 length: 12 residues. The germline V and J ends were trimmed by 7 bases and 1 base, with 7 bases remaining between them. Germline CDR1 and CDR2: SNHLY and FYNNEI. The CDR3 spells CASTEVQETQYF. Written as DNA, the CDR3 is TGTGCCAGCACGGAAGTCCAAGAGACCCAGTACTTC.

The rearrangement links TRBV2 to TRBJ2-7; weak D call: TRBD1 (5 bases). Per germline, CDR1 SNHLY and CDR2 FYNNEI. V dropped 6 bases and J dropped 2 bases, with 20 bases sitting between them. The CDR3 consists of 16 residues. The CDR3 DNA is TGTGCCAGCAGCGACCCGACAGTACCAATTCCCTACGAGCAGTACTTC. This gives the protein CASSDPTVPIPYEQYF.

In this sample, this clonotype turned up once. This likely comes from a read error, as the CDR3 has no conserved phenylalanine or tryptophan at its end. The genes are TRBV20-1 and TRBJ2-7, with D possibly TRBD1 on 6 matching bases. Germline values: CDR1 DFQATT, CDR2 SNEGSKA (reference sequence). There are 16 residues in the CDR3. Trimming removed 3 bases at V and 2 bases at J, with 20 bases between. The CDR3 reads CSASAYKGQRTYEQYS. The CDR3 DNA is TGCAGTGCTAGCGCTTACAAAGGACAGCGAACCTACGAGCAGTACTCC.

This clonotype came up many times. The rearrangement uses TRBV7-2 and TRBJ1-1; D perhaps matches TRBD1 (5 bases). V lost 2 bases to trimming and J lost 4 bases, with 14 bases between them. Germline values: CDR1 SGHTA, CDR2 FQGNSA. The CDR3 has 15 residues. The CDR3 DNA follows: TGTGCCAGCAGCTTACTTCTCGCAGGGATCACTGAAGCTTTCTTT. Its protein product is CASSLLLAGITEAFF. Full variable domain (rest looked up from reference TRBV7-2 and TRBJ1-1): GAGVSQSPSNKVTEKGKDVELRCDPISGHTALYWYRQSLGQGLEFLIYFQGNSAPDKSGLPSDRFSAERTGGSVSTLTIQRTQQEDSAVYLCASSLLLAGITEAFFGQGTRLTVV.

The chain links TRBV12-3 or TRBV12-4 to TRBJ1-2; the D gene is possibly TRBD1 (5 bases). The CDR3 runs to 14 residues. Trimming took off 7 bases at V and 2 bases at J, with 14 bases between the two ends. The CDR3 sequence is CASIGQGGNYGYTF. The CDR3 region has the DNA TGTGCCAGCATCGGGCAGGGAGGGAACTATGGCTACACCTTC.

The CDR3 region is CSVFLGGEQFF. CDR3 nucleotides: TGCAGCGTTTTCCTTGGAGGTGAGCAGTTCTTC. V usage is TRBV29-1 and J usage is TRBJ2-1; D is possibly TRBD2 (5 bases). Trimming left V 5 bases short and J 9 bases short, with 11 bases between. Germline-derived CDR1 and CDR2 are SQVTM and ANQGSEA. The CDR3 covers 11 residues.

The gene calls are TRBV12-3 or TRBV12-4 and TRBJ2-7, with D possibly matching TRBD1 (6 bases). This CDR3 is built from 14 residues. The germline V and J ends were trimmed by 5 bases and 2 bases, with 13 bases remaining between them. This CDR3 reads CASSHSRGAYEQYF. The CDR3 nucleotides read TGTGCCAGCAGTCACTCCAGGGGAGCCTACGAGCAGTACTTC.

This clonotype was recorded a few times. The rearrangement joins TRBV20-1 to TRBJ2-3, with 13 bases fitting TRBD2. Germline assignment: CDR1 DFQATT and CDR2 SNEGSKA (reference sequence). The CDR3 has 16 residues. J gave up 6 bases and V 4 bases, and 10 bases lay outside the gene matches. Here the CDR3 reads CSAKGLAGVIFDTQYF. DNA of the CDR3: TGCAGTGCTAAAGGACTAGCGGGAGTGATTTTCGATACGCAGTATTTT.

This clonotype has just a few counts. CDR3 residues: CASSFPDLQGAGTGELFF. The CDR3 coding sequence is TGTGCCAGCAGTTTCCCGGACCTACAGGGGGCTGGTACCGGGGAGCTGTTTTTT. The chain is built from TRBV28 and TRBJ2-2; 9 nucleotides align to TRBD1. This CDR3 has 18 amino acids. Looked up from germline, CDR1 is MDHEN and CDR2 is SYDVKM. V gave up 3 bases and J gave up 5 bases; unmatched junction bases: 13.

This clonotype came up many times. J is TRBJ2-5 and V is TRBV29-1; D may match TRBD1 or TRBD2 (5 bases each). This CDR3 has 12 amino acids. Germline loops: CDR1 SQVTM, CDR2 ANQGSEA. V gave up 6 bases and J gave up 3 bases, with 11 bases separating them. CDR3: CSVHGGKETQYF. The CDR3 region has the DNA TGCAGCGTACATGGGGGTAAAGAGACCCAGTACTTC. The complete variable domain, with remaining parts taken from reference TRBV29-1 and TRBJ2-5, reads SAVISQKPSRDICQRGTSLTIQCQVDSQVTMMFWYRQQPGQSLTLIATANQGSEATYESGFVIDKFPISRPNLTFSTLTVSNMSPEDSSIYLCSVHGGKETQYFGPGTRLLVL.

V gene TRBV4-1 combines with J gene TRBJ1-1; TRBD1 agrees at 8 bases. There are 12 residues in the CDR3. The J segment lost 10 bases and the V segment lost 4 bases, leaving 5 bases of the junction unmatched. The germline gives CDR1 MGHRA, CDR2 YSYEKL. The CDR3 loop is CASSPRTGSAFF. CDR3 sequence (DNA): TGCGCCAGCAGCCCGCGGACAGGGTCAGCTTTCTTT.

This clonotype was seen a few times. V is TRBV5-4 and J is TRBJ2-7; 9 bases are shared with TRBD1. In germline, CDR1 is SGHNT, CDR2 YYREEE (reference sequence). CDR3 length: 14 residues. Germline trimming cut 3 bases from V and 3 bases from J; bases unmatched to any gene: 4. Written as DNA, the CDR3 is TGTGCCAGCAGCTACGGACAGGGGCACTACGAGCAGTACTTC. As protein: CASSYGQGHYEQYF.

Only a few counts were recorded for this clonotype. V gene TRBV2 combines with J gene TRBJ2-3; a possible D gene is TRBD2 (6 bases). V was cut by 6 bases and J by 2 bases, with 15 bases left in between. This CDR3 has 15 residues. The V gene's germline CDR1 is SNHLY and CDR2 FYNNEI. DNA of the CDR3: TGTGCCAGCAGGGACCGACTAGTTCCCACAGATACGCAGTATTTT. Translating gives CASRDRLVPTDTQYF.

This clonotype appeared many times. The V gene is TRBV25-1, the J gene TRBJ2-1; no firm D call. V shed 5 bases and J shed 3 bases, with 11 bases lying between them. This CDR3 is built from 14 residues. Germline lookup yields CDR1 MGHDK and CDR2 SYGVNS. As DNA, the CDR3 is TGTGCCAGCAGTCCGTGGACGGACTACAATGAGCAGTTCTTC. The encoded protein is CASSPWTDYNEQFF.

Remarks on this clonotype: The junction departs from the called germline gene at one end, perhaps through a read error. The chain uses TRBV2 and TRBJ2-1; D ambiguous. The CDR3 has 16 residues. Germline values: CDR1 SNHLY, CDR2 FYNNEI. The CDR3 nucleotides are TGTGCCAGCAGTGAGAACAGCCCAGAGGCGACCAATGAGCAGGTCTTC. Translated, it gives CASSENSPEATNEQVF.

This clonotype was seen a handful of times. This rearrangement joins TRBV7-9 to TRBJ1-5; D remains unclear. Germline lookup yields CDR1 SEHNR and CDR2 FQNEAQ (reference sequence). Trimming took off 1 base at V and 8 bases at J, with 12 bases between the two ends. This CDR3 has 14 residues. Here the CDR3 DNA reads TGTGCCAGCAGCTTAGTCGGGCAGAAGGAGCCCCAGCATTTT. It is translated as CASSLVGQKEPQHF.

This clonotype was counted a few times. The chain recombines TRBV28 with TRBJ2-1; 11 nucleotides line up with TRBD2. The CDR3 runs 17 residues. Trimming removed 6 bases from V and 2 bases from J; junction bases left unmatched: 9. CDR1 and CDR2 (germline): MDHEN, SYDVKM. CDR3 amino acids: CASSLRGLAEAYNEQFF. In nucleotides, the CDR3 is TGTGCCAGCAGCCTCCGGGGACTAGCGGAAGCCTACAATGAGCAGTTCTTC.

To note about this clonotype: The germline gene is not matched at one end of the junction; a read error may be the cause. The chain joins TRBV9 to TRBJ1-1; D unclear. CDR3 length: 15 residues. From germline, CDR1 is SGDLS and CDR2 YYNGEE. The DNA of the CDR3 is TGTGCCAGCAACGTAGTAGGCGACCCTGACACTGAAGCTTTCTTT. This gives the protein CASNVVGDPDTEAFF.

This clonotype occurred once. A read error may explain this, as a much larger clone is one base away. The chain recombines TRBV20-1 with TRBJ2-7; D might be TRBD1 or TRBD2, each matching 5 bases. Germline assignment: CDR1 DFQATT and CDR2 SNEGSKA (reference sequence). The V and J ends lost 6 bases and 6 bases respectively, with 18 bases between them. The CDR3 is made up of 13 amino acids. The CDR3 coding sequence is TGCAGTGCCGCGCCGGGGCTTCTTCCCGAGCAGTACTTC. Translating it yields CSAAPGLLPEQYF.

To note about this clonotype: A clone one base away is much larger, so this may be a read error. V usage is TRBV4-3 and J usage is TRBJ2-7; D is unresolved. Germline assignment: CDR1 LGHNA and CDR2 YSLEER. CDR3 length equals 16 residues. The CDR3 region is CVSSQEPEIRSYEQYF. CDR3 in DNA: TGCGTCAGCAGCCAAGAACCGGAGATTCGCTCCTACGAGCAGTACTTC.

This clonotype turned up a few times. V is TRBV6-2 or TRBV6-3 and J is TRBJ2-5; D gene uncertain. The length of the CDR3 is 15 residues. Germline V gene sequence: CDR1 MNHEY, CDR2 SVGEGT. V lost 2 bases to trimming and J lost 2 bases, with 12 bases between them. CDR3 protein: CASSYLAAPQETQYF. DNA of the CDR3: TGTGCCAGCAGTTACCTGGCGGCCCCACAAGAGACCCAGTACTTC.

In regard to this clonotype: This could be a read error, since a much larger clone is one nucleotide away. The rearrangement joins TRBV20-1 to TRBJ1-5, with 7 bases identical to TRBD1. The CDR3 is made up of 14 amino acids. The V segment lost 1 base and the J segment 7 bases; nucleotides outside the gene matches: 7. Germline values: CDR1 DFQATT, CDR2 SNEGSKA (reference sequence). The CDR3 bases are TGCAGTGCTAGAGGTTACAGGGGACGCCAGCCCCAGCATTTT. This codes for CSARGYRGRQPQHF.

The V and J genes are TRBV28 and TRBJ2-7; D may correspond to TRBD1 or TRBD2 (6 bases each). The CDR3 runs 17 residues. Germline CDR1 MDHEN, CDR2 SYDVKM. Trimming removed 2 bases at V and 0 bases at J, with 17 bases between. CDR3 bases: TGTGCCAGCAGTTTACACCCGGGGGACATTAGCTCCTACGAGCAGTACTTC. This gives the protein CASSLHPGDISSYEQYF.

This rearrangement joins TRBV20-1 to TRBJ1-2; 7 bases are shared with TRBD1. Germline-derived CDR1 and CDR2 are DFQATT and SNEGSKA (reference sequence). With 5 bases clipped from V and 5 bases from J, the junction kept 11 bases outside the gene matches. The CDR3 has 14 amino acids. CDR3 loop: CSADPDRNIYGYTF. The CDR3 region has the DNA TGCAGTGCTGACCCGGACAGGAATATATATGGCTACACCTTC.

This clonotype came up many times. The chain is built from TRBV29-1 and TRBJ2-3; 9 bases align to TRBD2. The CDR3 is 15 amino acids. The V and J ends lost 5 bases and 3 bases, in that order; junction bases with no gene match: 9. From germline, CDR1 is SQVTM and CDR2 ANQGSEA. CDR3 amino acids: CSVSTIAGETDTQYF. As DNA, the CDR3 is TGCAGCGTTTCTACCATAGCGGGAGAGACAGATACGCAGTATTTT.

CDR3 in amino acids: CASSTGENQPQHF. The CDR3 DNA reads TGTGCCAGCAGCACGGGAGAGAATCAGCCCCAGCATTTT. The rearrangement joins TRBV6-5 to TRBJ1-5; D unclear. The CDR3 extends over 13 amino acids. Trimming took 6 bases from V and 4 from J, leaving 10 bases between them. CDR1 is MNHEY and CDR2 is SVGAGI in the germline V gene.

Of note for this clonotype: A read error is possible here, since a much larger clone lies one base away. The chain links TRBV12-3 or TRBV12-4 to TRBJ2-1; D uncertain. Trimming cost V 11 bases and J 7 bases, with 18 bases left between them. CDR3 length: 13 amino acids. Here the CDR3 DNA reads TGTGCCGGCAATGAACGGGCTTATAATGAGCAGTTCTTC. This sequence encodes CAGNERAYNEQFF.

The chain recombines TRBV12-3 or TRBV12-4 with TRBJ2-2, with D possibly TRBD2 on 6 matching bases. The CDR3 runs to 15 residues. The V end was cut by 6 bases, the J end by 3 bases, with 14 bases between. The CDR3 is CASSSLGGDTGELFF. The CDR3, as DNA: TGTGCCAGCAGCTCCCTGGGCGGGGACACCGGGGAGCTGTTTTTT.

The chain recombines TRBV27 with TRBJ1-3, with D hard to call. V was clipped by 2 bases and J by 3 bases, with 20 bases between them. Germline CDR1 and CDR2: MNHEY and SMNVEV (reference sequence). This CDR3 has 18 amino acids. The CDR3 nucleotides are TGTGCCAGCAGTTTAACGAAGGGTCACCTCAATCATGGAAACACCATATATTTT. Its translation is CASSLTKGHLNHGNTIYF.